A single sample is the source of the 13 T cell receptor beta chains below, sequenced in a study of T-cell memory formation after mild COVID-19. Using its own MiXCR run on the 5' RACE reads, TCRdb lists one record per CDR3 protein. The sample has about 350,000 distinct CDR3 sequences; roughly an eighth are singletons. Material: PBMCs or a T cell subset sorted from them (not recorded which). These receptors were obtained from a young man who had mild COVID-19 (a few samples of this study predate the infection). Cell type and time point are not known.

The chain combines TRBV20-1 with TRBJ1-4; D is unclear. Trimming left V 5 bases short and J 4 bases short, with 14 bases between. Germline V CDR1 and CDR2: DFQATT, SNEGSKA (reference sequence). This CDR3 region has 14 residues. The CDR3 loop reads CSARPTGLNEKLFF. CDR3 DNA sequence: TGCAGTGCTCGCCCCACCGGGCTTAATGAAAAACTGTTTTTT.

This clonotype has a handful of counts. This rearrangement joins TRBV7-9 to TRBJ2-5; D is perhaps TRBD2 (5 bases). The V gene lost 3 bases and the J gene lost 5 bases, with 13 bases spanning the gap. This CDR3 comprises 14 residues. Germline CDR1 is SEHNR and CDR2 is FQNEAQ (reference sequence). The CDR3 sequence is CASSLGAERETQYF. CDR3 DNA sequence: TGTGCCAGCAGCTTGGGAGCCGAGCGGGAGACCCAGTACTTC. Full variable domain (outside the CDR3, taken from reference TRBV7-9 and TRBJ2-5): DTGVSQNPRHKITKRGQNVTFRCDPISEHNRLYWYRQTLGQGPEFLTYFQNEAQLEKSRLLSDRFSAERPKGSFSTLEIQRTEQGDSAMYLCASSLGAERETQYFGPGTRLLVL.

The V gene is TRBV6-4, the J gene TRBJ2-3; possibly TRBD1 for D (6 bases). V was cut by 6 bases and J by 1 base, with 14 bases left in between. The CDR3 loop spans 15 amino acids. CDR1 is MRHNA, CDR2 SNTAGT, per germline. CDR3 loop: CASRTQGTGTDTQYF. The CDR3 nucleotides read TGTGCCAGCAGAACACAGGGAACGGGCACAGATACGCAGTATTTT.

There are a few counts of this clonotype. This rearrangement joins TRBV18 to TRBJ2-5; either TRBD1 or TRBD2 may supply D (6 bases each). The V end lost 3 bases, the J end lost 2 bases, and 13 bases lay between the germline ends. CDR1 is KGHSH, CDR2 LQKENI, per germline. This CDR3 region has 15 residues. Here the CDR3 DNA reads TGTGCCAGCTCACCTCCCGGGGGCCAACAAGAGACCCAGTACTTC. Translated, it gives CASSPPGGQQETQYF.

This chain connects TRBV20-1 to TRBJ2-4, with TRBD2 matching over 9 bases. CDR1 is DFQATT, CDR2 SNEGSKA, per germline (reference sequence). The CDR3 length is 14 residues. Losses at the gene ends were 2 bases for V and 1 base for J; bases not matched to a gene: 0. The CDR3 nucleotides read TGCAGTGCTAGACTAGCGGGGGCCAAAAACATTCAGTACTTC. Protein: CSARLAGAKNIQYF.

This clonotype was seen a handful of times. The chain employs TRBV18 and TRBJ2-4, with no clear D. The ends were cut back, 3 bases at V and 5 bases at J, with 11 bases in the middle. Germline-derived CDR1 and CDR2 are KGHSH and LQKENI. The CDR3 spans 14 residues. The CDR3 is CASSPGSGENIQYF. Written as DNA, the CDR3 is TGTGCCAGCTCACCGGGGTCAGGCGAAAACATTCAGTACTTC.

The table lists this clonotype with many counts. V and J are TRBV6-5 and TRBJ1-5, with D possibly being TRBD1 (6 bases). V lost 7 bases to trimming and J lost 6 bases, with 19 bases between them. The CDR3 is 15 amino acids. Looked up from germline, CDR1 is MNHEY and CDR2 is SVGAGI. As DNA, the CDR3 is TGTGCCAGCAAGCCCCAGGGGCGCCTCATTCAGCCCCAGCATTTT. This gives the protein CASKPQGRLIQPQHF.

This chain joins TRBV7-8 and TRBJ1-1; D possibly corresponds to TRBD1 (5 bases). The V gene's germline CDR1 is SGHVS and CDR2 FQNEAQ. V lost 7 bases and J lost 8, with 14 bases in between. The length of the CDR3 is 12 residues. CDR3 DNA: TGTGCCAGCAACAGTGGGACGGTCGAAGCTTTCTTT. This gives the protein CASNSGTVEAFF.

This clonotype was counted between two and nine times. This chain uses TRBV3-1 with TRBJ1-1, with D uncertain. Trimming pared 4 bases from V and 0 bases from J, leaving 6 bases between. This CDR3 is 13 amino acids long. Germline V gene data show CDR1 as LGHDT and CDR2 as YNNKEL (reference sequence). The CDR3 bases are TGTGCCAGCAGCCGTTCGATGAACACTGAAGCTTTCTTT. This sequence encodes CASSRSMNTEAFF.

The chain uses TRBV7-2 and TRBJ2-5; 7 positions match TRBD1. Per the germline V gene, CDR1 is SGHTA and CDR2 is FQGNSA. Germline trimming cut 5 bases from V and 4 bases from J; bases unmatched to any gene: 4. The CDR3 runs to 13 residues. The CDR3 DNA reads TGTGCCAGCAGCCTACGGGACAGAGAGACCCAGTACTTC. It translates to CASSLRDRETQYF.

The sample holds one count of this clonotype. The chain couples TRBV12-3 or TRBV12-4 to TRBJ1-4; 7 nucleotides align to TRBD1. This CDR3 contains 15 residues. The V and J ends lost 2 bases and 6 bases, in that order; junction bases with no gene match: 6. The CDR3 loop is CASSLTTGRDEKLFF. In nucleotides, the CDR3 is TGTGCCAGCAGTTTAACGACAGGGAGAGATGAAAAACTGTTTTTT.

This clonotype was seen repeatedly, ten times or more. The J gene is TRBJ2-5, the V gene TRBV7-6; 9 nucleotides agree with TRBD1. CDR3 length: 13 amino acids. From germline, CDR1 is SGHVS and CDR2 FNYEAQ. Trimming at V came to 8 bases and at J to 5 bases, leaving 6 bases not matched to a gene. The chain's CDR3 is CASGQGRWETQYF. CDR3 nucleotide sequence: TGTGCCAGCGGACAGGGGCGTTGGGAGACCCAGTACTTC.

This chain connects TRBV29-1 to TRBJ1-1; 7 positions match TRBD1. CDR1 is SQVTM, CDR2 ANQGSEA, per germline. The CDR3 covers 13 residues. The V segment lost 6 bases and the J segment 0 bases; nucleotides outside the gene matches: 4. Written as DNA, the CDR3 is TGCAGCGTGGGGGACAGCATGAACACTGAAGCTTTCTTT. Translating it yields CSVGDSMNTEAFF.